One and the same sample provided the 9 T cell receptor beta chains below, sequenced in a study of OX40 agonist ivuxolimab in advanced cancers. TCRdb's copy holds only in-frame clones and misses some; the assay was immunoSEQ multiplex PCR. The sample has 60,000 to 75,000 clones, about 85% seen once. This specimen consisted of CD4+ or CD8+ T cells sorted from blood, obtained in a trial of the OX40 agonist ivuxolimab. These TCRs come from an adult with an advanced solid tumor such as melanoma, head and neck, liver or kidney cancer.

A note on this clone: The same CDR3 arises from other DNA sequences in this sample as well. The chain uses TRBV7-9 and TRBJ2-1; D unclear. V lost 5 bases, J lost 0 bases, and 11 bases lay in between. Germline values: CDR1 SEHNR, CDR2 FQNEAQ (reference sequence). The CDR3 is 15 residues long. The CDR3 loop is CASSLTLSSYNEQFF. DNA of the CDR3: TGTGCCAGCAGCCTGACTCTGAGCTCCTACAATGAGCAGTTCTTC.

V and J are TRBV6-1 and TRBJ1-6, with D uncertain. This CDR3 has 13 amino acids. Germline lookup yields CDR1 MNHNS and CDR2 SASEGT. The V end was cut by 2 bases, the J end by 10 bases, with 9 bases between. CDR3 sequence (DNA): TGTGCCAGCAGTGAACAAGGGCGCTCACCCCTCCACTTT. This codes for CASSEQGRSPLHF.

J is TRBJ2-7 and V is TRBV11-3; maybe TRBD1 (5 bases). CDR3 length: 15 residues. V shed 2 bases and J shed 3 bases, with 14 bases lying between them. CDR1 and CDR2 (germline): SGHNT, YENEEA. CDR3 loop: CASSLHTGSNYEQYF. The CDR3 nucleotides are TGTGCCAGCAGCTTACACACAGGCTCGAACTACGAGCAGTACTTC.

This chain connects TRBV7-9 to TRBJ2-4, with D uncertain. CDR3 length: 16 residues. V lost 5 bases and J 0 bases, leaving 14 bases between the germline ends. Germline values: CDR1 SEHNR, CDR2 FQNEAQ (reference sequence). CDR3 in amino acids: CASSPPRLIAKNIQYF. In nucleotides, the CDR3 is TGTGCCAGCAGCCCCCCCCGGCTAATAGCCAAAAACATTCAGTACTTC.

The V gene is TRBV10-3, the J gene TRBJ2-2; either TRBD1 or TRBD2 may fit D (5 bases each). V was shortened by 3 bases and J by 4 bases, with 12 bases between the two germline ends. Germline V lookup: CDR1 ENHRY, CDR2 SYGVKD. This CDR3 spans 15 amino acids. This chain's CDR3 is CAISDRGAPTGELFF. In nucleotides, the CDR3 is TGTGCCATCAGTGATCGAGGGGCGCCCACCGGGGAGCTGTTTTTT.

Comment on this clone: This CDR3 is also generated by other DNA sequences in the sample. The rearrangement uses TRBV7-9 and TRBJ2-7; 7 nucleotides match TRBD2. The germline V gene has CDR1 SEHNR and CDR2 FQNEAQ (reference sequence). There are 14 residues in the CDR3. Trimming cost V 9 bases and J 5 bases; bases outside gene matches: 13. Here the CDR3 DNA reads TGTGCCAGTAGTTCGGGGGGTAGCACCCACGAGCAGTACTTC. This encodes CASSSGGSTHEQYF.

At least ten counts were recorded for this clone. This chain joins TRBV28 and TRBJ1-1; D ambiguous. The CDR3 covers 16 residues. V shed 2 bases and J shed 5 bases, with 18 bases lying between them. Germline V CDR1 and CDR2: MDHEN, SYDVKM. DNA for the CDR3: TGTGCCAGCAGTTTAACTCGGCCCACCAGCGGGACTGAAGCTTTCTTT. Amino acids: CASSLTRPTSGTEAFF.

This CDR3 is CASGRTTVETQYF. The CDR3 DNA follows: TGTGCTAGTGGCCGGACAACTGTAGAGACCCAGTACTTC. The V and J genes are TRBV12-5 and TRBJ2-5, with a weak D call TRBD1 (5 bases). The V gene lost 6 bases and the J gene lost 4 bases, with 12 bases spanning the gap. In germline, CDR1 is LGHNT, CDR2 FRNRAP. The CDR3 spans 13 residues.

The chain has TRBV28 and TRBJ1-2, with unresolved D. This CDR3 is 12 amino acids long. V shed 5 bases and J shed 6 bases, with 10 bases lying between them. In germline, CDR1 is MDHEN, CDR2 SYDVKM. The CDR3 DNA is TGTGCCAGCAGTCCCGGATGGGATGGCTACACCTTC. It specifies CASSPGWDGYTF.